This entry describes one T cell receptor beta chain. The assay was immunoSEQ multiplex PCR, and TCRdb's table has in-frame clones only and misses some. The sample includes about 140,000 clones, 80% to 95% of them seen just once. The entry originates in a study of control samples from healthy donors and cancer patients. Germline values: CDR1 SGHTA, CDR2 FQGNSA. This CDR3 has 16 residues. With V trimmed by 4 bases and J by 2 bases, 10 bases remained unmatched. The origin of this receptor is a young man in good health. V and J are TRBV7-2 and TRBJ2-7, with TRBD2 matching over 8 bases. Material for sequencing was blood. The CDR3 sequence: CASSSREISGAYEQYF. In DNA, the CDR3 is TGTGCCAGCAGCTCCCGGGAAATTAGCGGGGCCTACGAGCAGTACTTC.